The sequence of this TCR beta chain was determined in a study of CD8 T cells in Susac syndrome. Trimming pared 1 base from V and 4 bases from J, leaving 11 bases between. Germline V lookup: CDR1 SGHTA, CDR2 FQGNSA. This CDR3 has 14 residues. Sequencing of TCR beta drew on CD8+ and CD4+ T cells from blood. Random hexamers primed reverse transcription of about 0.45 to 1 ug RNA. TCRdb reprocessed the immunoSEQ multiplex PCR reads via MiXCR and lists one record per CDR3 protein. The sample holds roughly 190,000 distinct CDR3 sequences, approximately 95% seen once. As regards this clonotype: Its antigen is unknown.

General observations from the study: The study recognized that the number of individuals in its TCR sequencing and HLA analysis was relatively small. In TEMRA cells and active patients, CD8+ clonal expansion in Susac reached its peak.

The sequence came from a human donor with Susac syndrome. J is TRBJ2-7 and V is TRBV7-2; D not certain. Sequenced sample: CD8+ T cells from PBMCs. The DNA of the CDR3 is TGTGCCAGCAGCTTAGTCGCTCCCGGGTACGAGCAGTACTTC. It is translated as CASSLVAPGYEQYF. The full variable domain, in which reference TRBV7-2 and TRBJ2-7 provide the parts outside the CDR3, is GAGVSQSPSNKVTEKGKDVELRCDPISGHTALYWYRQSLGQGLEFLIYFQGNSAPDKSGLPSDRFSAERTGGSVSTLTIQRTQQEDSAVYLCASSLVAPGYEQYFGPGTRLTVT.